The next 8 T cell receptor beta chains were all read from a single sample in a study of control samples from healthy donors and cancer patients. Generated by immunoSEQ multiplex PCR, the TCRdb table keeps only in-frame clones and is missing some. The sample contains about 150,000 clones, approximately 94% of which appear only once. Sequences were obtained from blood. Receptors originate from a man younger than 35 in good health.

The rearrangement joins TRBV29-1 to TRBJ1-2; D not certain. The CDR3 spans 11 residues. V was trimmed by 4 bases and J by 5 bases, leaving 8 bases between them. Germline loops: CDR1 SQVTM, CDR2 ANQGSEA. For the CDR3, the DNA is TGCAGCGTTGCCCGGGGATATGGCTACACCTTC. This translates into CSVARGYGYTF.

CDR3 loop: CASSSPAGARGEKLFF. The CDR3 DNA reads TGTGCCAGCAGCTCCCCGGCAGGGGCCCGGGGAGAAAAACTGTTTTTT. The rearrangement links TRBV9 to TRBJ1-4, with D perhaps TRBD1 (6 bases). CDR3 size: 16 residues. Germline V gene sequence: CDR1 SGDLS, CDR2 YYNGEE. Trimming removed 4 bases at V and 8 bases at J, with 21 bases between.

This chain links TRBV27 with TRBJ1-1, with TRBD1 matching 7 bases. The CDR3 loop spans 14 amino acids. V lost 5 bases to trimming and J lost 0 bases; unmatched junction nucleotides: 3. Germline lookup yields CDR1 MNHEY and CDR2 SMNVEV (reference sequence). The CDR3 DNA is TGTGCCAGCAGTGAGGGACAGCTGAACACTGAAGCTTTCTTT. Its translation: CASSEGQLNTEAFF.

The rearrangement joins TRBV27 to TRBJ1-4; 7 bases are a match to TRBD1. CDR1 is MNHEY and CDR2 is SMNVEV in the germline V gene (reference sequence). J gave up 3 bases and V 0 bases, and 4 bases lay outside the gene matches. The CDR3 runs to 16 residues. CDR3 nucleotide sequence: TGTGCCAGCAGTTTATCGGTCGGGACAGCTAATGAAAAACTGTTTTTT. Its translation is CASSLSVGTANEKLFF.

This chain connects TRBV30 to TRBJ2-5; D possibly matches TRBD1 or TRBD2 (5 bases each). Trimming removed 4 bases at V and 4 bases at J, with 10 bases between. This CDR3 is 12 amino acids long. Germline V lookup: CDR1 GTSNPN, CDR2 SVGIG (reference sequence). The chain's CDR3 is CAWNPGGETQYF. CDR3 nucleotide sequence: TGTGCCTGGAATCCTGGGGGAGAGACCCAGTACTTC.

The chain couples TRBV19 to TRBJ1-2, with D possibly being TRBD1 (5 bases). Trimming removed 8 bases from V and 5 bases from J, with 12 bases in between. CDR3 size: 12 residues. Germline loops: CDR1 LNHDA, CDR2 SQIVND (reference sequence). CDR3 coding DNA: TGTGCCAGTCCAGCGGGACTTTATGGCTACACCTTC. Translation gives CASPAGLYGYTF. Combining the CDR3 with reference TRBV19 and TRBJ1-2 gives the whole variable domain DGGITQSPKYLFRKEGQNVTLSCEQNLNHDAMYWYRQDPGQGLRLIYYSQIVNDFQKGDIAEGYSVSREKKESFPLTVTSAQKNPTAFYLCASPAGLYGYTFGSGTRLTVV.

The gene calls are TRBV7-9 and TRBJ1-2, with 7 bases identical to TRBD1. The germline CDR1 and CDR2 sequences are SEHNR and FQNEAQ (reference sequence). V lost 3 bases and J lost 4; bases outside the gene matches: 11. This CDR3 contains 16 residues. The CDR3 reads CASSFPGRGQSYGYTF. The CDR3 DNA follows: TGTGCCAGCAGCTTTCCAGGGAGGGGGCAAAGCTATGGCTACACCTTC. Full variable domain (outside the CDR3, taken from reference TRBV7-9 and TRBJ1-2): DTGVSQNPRHKITKRGQNVTFRCDPISEHNRLYWYRQTLGQGPEFLTYFQNEAQLEKSRLLSDRFSAERPKGSFSTLEIQRTEQGDSAMYLCASSFPGRGQSYGYTFGSGTRLTVV.

This chain connects TRBV11-1 to TRBJ2-2; D is perhaps TRBD1 (6 bases). Germline-derived CDR1 and CDR2 are SGHAT and FQDESV (reference sequence). Between the trimmed V and J ends, which lost 5 bases and 7 bases, there was a span of 17 bases. The CDR3 contains 15 residues. Here the CDR3 reads CASSRSGQLIGELFF. The CDR3 DNA sequence: TGTGCCAGCAGCCGGTCGGGACAATTGATCGGGGAGCTGTTTTTT.